Each of the 28 T cell receptor beta chains below was sequenced from the same sample in a study of blood T cell repertoires in COVID-19. Data came from immunoSEQ multiplex PCR; TCRdb stores just in-frame clones and leaves some out. The repertoire includes under 90,000 clones, roughly 88% of them detected once, and roughly 2.7% sits in the top ten. Sequenced input: peripheral blood. The source is a man between 65 and 85 years old with active or convalescent COVID-19.

J is TRBJ2-6 and V is TRBV2; no reliable D call. V lost 9 bases to trimming and J lost 0 bases, with 9 bases between them. The germline CDR1 and CDR2 sequences are SNHLY and FYNNEI. This CDR3 has 14 residues. In DNA, the CDR3 is TGTGCCAGTGGGCAGACCTCTGGGGCCAACGTCCTGACTTTC. Translated: CASGQTSGANVLTF. Filled out from reference TRBV2 and TRBJ2-6, the complete variable domain reads EPEVTQTPSHQVTQMGQEVILRCVPISNHLYFYWYRQILGQKVEFLVSFYNNEISEKSEIFDDQFSVERPDGSNFTLKIRSTKLEDSAMYFCASGQTSGANVLTFGAGSRLTVL.

In nucleotides, the CDR3 is TGTGCCAGCAGTGCCAGGGGACAGGGGGGCAATGAGCAGTTCTTC. This sequence encodes CASSARGQGGNEQFF. The rearrangement uses TRBV6-4 and TRBJ2-1; TRBD1 matches at 11 bases. Germline V gene data show CDR1 as MRHNA and CDR2 as SNTAGT. With V trimmed by 4 bases and J by 6 bases, 5 bases remained unmatched. The CDR3 covers 15 residues.

The rearrangement uses TRBV23-1 and TRBJ1-2; perhaps TRBD1 as D (6 bases). TRBV23-1 is placed among ORFs of uncertain function. The CDR3 extends over 15 amino acids. Trimming removed 0 bases from V and 2 bases from J, with 10 bases in between. The CDR3 loop is CASSQSTGQNYGYTF. For the CDR3, the DNA is TGCGCCAGCAGTCAATCAACAGGACAGAACTATGGCTACACCTTC.

This rearrangement joins TRBV7-8 to TRBJ2-5, with a tentative D call TRBD2 (5 bases). There are 14 residues in the CDR3. Germline loops: CDR1 SGHVS, CDR2 FQNEAQ. V was pared by 0 bases and J by 4 bases, with 9 bases between. In DNA, the CDR3 is TGTGCCAGCAGCTTAGCGACGGGAACAGAGACCCAGTACTTC. Translation: CASSLATGTETQYF.

The rearrangement links TRBV9 to TRBJ1-2; D remains unclear. Germline V gene sequence: CDR1 SGDLS, CDR2 YYNGEE. This CDR3 is 15 amino acids long. With 0 bases removed from V and 4 bases from J, the gap between germline ends came to 13 bases. CDR3 region: CASSVEAGGVYGYTF. CDR3 sequence (DNA): TGTGCCAGCAGCGTAGAGGCAGGCGGGGTCTATGGCTACACCTTC. Combining the CDR3 with reference TRBV9 and TRBJ1-2 gives the whole variable domain DSGVTQTPKHLITATGQRVTLRCSPRSGDLSVYWYQQSLDQGLQFLIQYYNGEERAKGNILERFSAQQFPDLHSELNLSSLELGDSALYFCASSVEAGGVYGYTFGSGTRLTVV.

The V gene is TRBV9, the J gene TRBJ1-2, with 8 positions matching TRBD1. In germline, CDR1 is SGDLS, CDR2 YYNGEE. The CDR3 runs 13 residues. The junction had 5 bases not matched to a gene; V was cut back by 3 bases and J by 7 bases. In DNA form, the CDR3 reads TGTGCCAGCAGCGCCTTACAGGGGGGTGGCTACACCTTC. This sequence encodes CASSALQGGGYTF.

The V call is TRBV5-1, the J call TRBJ1-6, with 7 nucleotides matching TRBD1. V shed 5 bases and J 10 bases; nucleotides not matched to a gene: 6. The CDR3 has 13 amino acids. Germline V gives CDR1 SGHRS, CDR2 YFSETQ. In DNA form, the CDR3 reads TGCGCCAGCAGAAGACAGGGAGGATCACCCCTCCACTTT. Protein product: CASRRQGGSPLHF.

This chain links TRBV6-7 with TRBJ2-1; 8 nucleotides match TRBD2. TRBV6-7 is known as an ORF, though its function is uncertain. The CDR3 length is 14 residues. Trimming at V came to 8 bases and at J to 5 bases, leaving 8 bases not matched to a gene. DNA of the CDR3: TGTGCCAGCGAAAAACTAGCGGCCCACAATGAGCAGTTCTTC. Translating it yields CASEKLAAHNEQFF.

This clone appeared a single time. This chain uses TRBV30 with TRBJ2-7; D is possibly TRBD1 (6 bases). The CDR3 length is 14 residues. The germline gives CDR1 GTSNPN, CDR2 SVGIG (reference sequence). Trimming stripped 5 bases from V and 1 base from J, with 15 bases between. CDR3 nucleotides: TGTGCCTGGGGCCGGGACACACATTCCTACGAGCAGTACTTC. The encoded protein is CAWGRDTHSYEQYF.

The chain joins TRBV5-4 to TRBJ2-1; 8 bases map to TRBD2. V was pared by 0 bases and J by 7 bases, with 6 bases of the junction left unmatched. CDR1 and CDR2 from the germline V gene are SGHNT and YYREEE (reference sequence). The CDR3 extends over 15 amino acids. The CDR3 loop is CASSLVRGGVNEQFF. CDR3 coding DNA: TGTGCCAGCAGCTTGGTACGGGGGGGCGTTAATGAGCAGTTCTTC.

There are a few counts of this clone. The gene calls are TRBV28 and TRBJ2-7; D perhaps matches TRBD2 (5 bases). Germline V CDR1 and CDR2: MDHEN, SYDVKM. The CDR3 loop spans 13 amino acids. V gave up 9 bases and J gave up 2 bases, with 14 bases separating them. DNA for the CDR3: TGTGCCAGTCGAGGGCTAGGACCCTACGAGCAGTACTTC. It codes for CASRGLGPYEQYF.

V gene TRBV28 combines with J gene TRBJ2-3; no definite D call. Between the trimmed V and J ends, which lost 7 bases and 6 bases, there was a span of 11 bases. The CDR3 runs to 12 residues. The germline V gene encodes CDR1 MDHEN and CDR2 SYDVKM. Here the CDR3 reads CASMNPADTQYF. The DNA of the CDR3 is TGTGCCAGCATGAACCCAGCGGATACGCAGTATTTT.

V and J are TRBV18 and TRBJ2-3; TRBD2 is a possible D gene (6 bases). CDR1 and CDR2 (germline): KGHSH, LQKENI. The CDR3 has 15 residues. Trimming shortened V by 3 bases and J by 4 bases, and 14 bases separated the two germline ends. The CDR3 region has the DNA TGTGCCAGCTCACCGGGACTCTCGGGAGCAGATACGCAGTATTTT. This codes for CASSPGLSGADTQYF.

The CDR3 loop is CASSGDINSPLHF. The CDR3 DNA is TGTGCCAGCAGCGGGGACATTAATTCACCCCTCCACTTT. V and J are TRBV9 and TRBJ1-6; the D gene is possibly TRBD1 (6 bases). The CDR3 covers 13 residues. The V end was cut by 3 bases, the J end by 6 bases, with 7 bases between. CDR1 and CDR2 from the germline V gene are SGDLS and YYNGEE.

J is TRBJ1-1 and V is TRBV19; D not resolved. CDR1 and CDR2 (germline): LNHDA, SQIVND (reference sequence). V lost 4 bases and J lost 1, with 7 bases in between. This CDR3 has 13 residues. The CDR3 here is CASSTLPNTEAFF. CDR3 nucleotides: TGTGCCAGTAGTACCCTCCCGAACACTGAAGCTTTCTTT.

This clone has only a few counts. The genes are TRBV7-8 and TRBJ2-7; 13 bases are a match to TRBD2. The CDR3 has 16 amino acids. The germline V gene encodes CDR1 SGHVS and CDR2 FQNEAQ. Trimming removed 1 base from V and 7 bases from J; junction bases left unmatched: 7. The CDR3 coding sequence is TGTGCCAGCAGCTTAGGGGGACTAGCGGGGCCTGGGGAGCAGTACTTC. Translated, it gives CASSLGGLAGPGEQYF.

This chain uses TRBV19 with TRBJ2-5; 10 bases agree with TRBD1. The CDR3 totals 14 residues. V was clipped by 4 bases and J by 4 bases; unmatched bases: 3. Germline V lookup: CDR1 LNHDA, CDR2 SQIVND (reference sequence). The CDR3 DNA sequence: TGTGCCAGTAGTACTGGACAGGGGGGAGAGACCCAGTACTTC. Protein product: CASSTGQGGETQYF. The whole variable domain, remainder taken from reference TRBV19 and TRBJ2-5, is DGGITQSPKYLFRKEGQNVTLSCEQNLNHDAMYWYRQDPGQGLRLIYYSQIVNDFQKGDIAEGYSVSREKKESFPLTVTSAQKNPTAFYLCASSTGQGGETQYFGPGTRLLVL.

This clone appeared a few times. The V gene is TRBV6-2 or TRBV6-3, the J gene TRBJ2-7; TRBD2 matches 8 bases. CDR3 length: 15 amino acids. V shed 6 bases, J shed 5 bases, and the junction held 12 bases outside the gene matches. The germline gives CDR1 MNHEY, CDR2 SVGEGT. The CDR3 protein is CASSPRVSGTHEQYF. In DNA form, the CDR3 reads TGTGCCAGCAGCCCCCGTGTTAGCGGGACCCACGAGCAGTACTTC.

V and J are TRBV5-1 and TRBJ2-7, with D perhaps matching TRBD2 (6 bases). In germline, CDR1 is SGHRS, CDR2 YFSETQ. The CDR3 contains 15 residues. Trimming pared 4 bases from V and 0 bases from J, leaving 14 bases between. This CDR3 reads CASSPAGLSSYEQYF. The CDR3 coding sequence is TGCGCCAGCAGCCCCGCGGGACTGAGCTCCTACGAGCAGTACTTC.

The rearrangement links TRBV2 to TRBJ1-2, with TRBD1 matching over 7 bases. The trim removed 6 bases at V and 8 bases at J, leaving 9 bases unmatched. This CDR3 region has 13 residues. The germline V gene encodes CDR1 SNHLY and CDR2 FYNNEI. CDR3 protein: CASSADRDGGYTF. The DNA for the CDR3 is TGTGCCAGCAGCGCCGACAGGGATGGGGGCTACACCTTC.

This chain connects TRBV15 to TRBJ2-7; TRBD1 matches at 7 bases. CDR1 LNHNV and CDR2 YYDKDF come from the germline V gene (reference sequence). The junction had 5 bases not matched to a gene; V was cut back by 3 bases and J by 6 bases. This CDR3 comprises 13 residues. The CDR3 coding sequence is TGTGCCACCAGCAGGACAGGGTCCGGCGAGCAGTACTTC. As protein: CATSRTGSGEQYF. The whole variable domain, remainder taken from reference TRBV15 and TRBJ2-7, is DAMVIQNPRYQVTQFGKPVTLSCSQTLNHNVMYWYQQKSSQAPKLLFHYYDKDFNNEADTPDNFQSRRPNTSFCFLDIRSPGLGDTAMYLCATSRTGSGEQYFGPGTRLTVT.

This chain joins TRBV29-1 and TRBJ1-5; D possibly corresponds to TRBD1 (6 bases). Germline V lookup: CDR1 SQVTM, CDR2 ANQGSEA. The CDR3 runs 14 residues. V gave up 7 bases and J gave up 2 bases, with 15 bases separating them. CDR3: CSAMAGGRNQPQHF. The CDR3 DNA reads TGCAGCGCCATGGCGGGGGGGCGCAATCAGCCCCAGCATTTT.

The rearrangement links TRBV6-5 to TRBJ1-5; 9 nucleotides agree with TRBD1. From germline, CDR1 is MNHEY and CDR2 SVGAGI. CDR3 length: 14 residues. J gave up 6 bases and V 7 bases, and 7 bases lay outside the gene matches. CDR3 nucleotide sequence: TGTGCCAGCACAGCCGGACAGGGGAGTCAGCCCCAGCATTTT. This sequence encodes CASTAGQGSQPQHF.

J is TRBJ1-3 and V is TRBV6-5, with unresolved D. The germline V and J ends were trimmed by 6 bases and 4 bases, with 13 bases remaining between them. This CDR3 spans 14 amino acids. Germline-derived CDR1 and CDR2 are MNHEY and SVGAGI. CDR3 in DNA: TGTGCCAGCAGGGGGTCAGGACTCGGAAACACCATATATTTT. Translation: CASRGSGLGNTIYF.

This rearrangement joins TRBV12-5 to TRBJ2-3, with D unclear. CDR3 size: 11 residues. V was shortened by 3 bases and J by 12 bases, with 10 bases between the two germline ends. Germline V gives CDR1 LGHNT, CDR2 FRNRAP. The CDR3 nucleotides are TGTGCTAGTGGTTTTGGGCCCCCTCAGTATTTT. Protein sequence: CASGFGPPQYF.

The chain uses TRBV6-5 and TRBJ1-5; D may be TRBD1 (6 bases). Germline V gives CDR1 MNHEY, CDR2 SVGAGI. CDR3 length: 14 amino acids. V gave up 6 bases and J gave up 4 bases, with 13 bases separating them. The CDR3 loop is CASRQGRSNQPQHF. For the CDR3, the DNA is TGTGCCAGCAGACAGGGACGGAGTAATCAGCCCCAGCATTTT.

The gene calls are TRBV7-8 and TRBJ2-1; 10 positions agree with TRBD2. CDR3 length: 14 residues. Germline loops: CDR1 SGHVS, CDR2 FQNEAQ. Losses at the gene ends were 6 bases for V and 4 bases for J; bases not matched to a gene: 3. CDR3 region: CASRGLAIYNEQFF. CDR3 coding DNA: TGTGCCAGCAGGGGACTAGCGATTTACAATGAGCAGTTCTTC.

The rearrangement uses TRBV7-2 and TRBJ2-5; D unresolved. Trimming cost V 1 base and J 0 bases, with 12 bases left between them. This CDR3 is built from 16 residues. Germline CDR1 is SGHTA and CDR2 is FQGNSA. CDR3 coding DNA: TGTGCCAGCAGCTTAGGATCAGAGACACACCAAGAGACCCAGTACTTC. It translates to CASSLGSETHQETQYF.